The 19 T cell receptor beta chains presented below share a single source sample, sequenced in a study of OX40 agonist ivuxolimab in advanced cancers. Some clones are missing from TCRdb's copy, which holds only in-frame ones; the method was immunoSEQ multiplex PCR. The sample holds 99,000 or so clones; more than 85% are singletons and the top ten take around 0.31%. This material consisted of CD4+ or CD8+ T cells sorted from blood, taken in a trial of the OX40 agonist ivuxolimab. The receptor set was obtained from an adult with an advanced solid tumor such as melanoma, head and neck, liver or kidney cancer.

This chain connects TRBV9 to TRBJ2-5; D gene unclear. Trimming shortened V by 1 base and J by 4 bases, and 14 bases separated the two germline ends. The germline V gene has CDR1 SGDLS and CDR2 YYNGEE. There are 15 residues in the CDR3. CDR3 nucleotide sequence: TGTGCCAGCAGCGTATTTATTGGGTCTGGAGAGACCCAGTACTTC. Its protein is CASSVFIGSGETQYF.

J is TRBJ2-1 and V is TRBV18; D is unclear. The CDR3 contains 13 residues. With 2 bases removed from V and 12 bases from J, the gap between germline ends came to 14 bases. The germline gives CDR1 KGHSH, CDR2 LQKENI. The DNA of the CDR3 is TGTGCCAGCTCACCATCCCCTACGGTCGGGCAGTTCTTC. Translating it yields CASSPSPTVGQFF.

The genes are TRBV4-2 and TRBJ2-5, with a tentative D call TRBD2 (5 bases). The germline gives CDR1 LGHNA, CDR2 YNFKEQ. This CDR3 comprises 15 residues. With 5 bases removed from V and 2 bases from J, the gap between germline ends came to 15 bases. CDR3 amino acids: CASSTQAALQETQYF. The CDR3 DNA is TGTGCCAGCAGCACCCAAGCGGCCCTACAAGAGACCCAGTACTTC.

V is TRBV2 and J is TRBJ2-5, with 10 bases matching TRBD2. Germline assignment: CDR1 SNHLY and CDR2 FYNNEI. This CDR3 has 15 amino acids. V was clipped by 2 bases and J by 5 bases; unmatched bases: 5. The CDR3: CASSESSGSGETQYF. CDR3 sequence (DNA): TGTGCCAGCAGTGAATCTAGCGGGAGTGGGGAGACCCAGTACTTC.

The chain couples TRBV11-1 to TRBJ1-5; D is unclear. CDR1 is SGHAT, CDR2 FQDESV, per germline (reference sequence). The CDR3 is made up of 13 amino acids. V was shortened by 1 base and J by 7 bases, with 8 bases between the two germline ends. CDR3 nucleotide sequence: TGTGCCAGCAGCTTAGGCGGCCAGCAGCCCCAGCATTTT. It translates to CASSLGGQQPQHF.

This clone was counted only a few times. This chain connects TRBV5-4 to TRBJ1-1; the D gene is possibly TRBD1 (6 bases). V was trimmed by 8 bases and J by 1 base, leaving 12 bases between them. The germline CDR1 and CDR2 sequences are SGHNT and YYREEE (reference sequence). The CDR3 has 13 residues. For the CDR3, the DNA is TGTGCCAGTCGAGGGGGTGGGAACACTGAAGCTTTCTTT. Encoded protein: CASRGGGNTEAFF.

The CDR3: CASTRTGATLTNQPQHF. The DNA for the CDR3 is TGTGCCAGTACTAGGACAGGGGCAACCTTGACTAATCAGCCCCAGCATTTT. This sequence joins TRBV19 and TRBJ1-5, with 9 bases that match TRBD1. The V segment lost 7 bases and the J segment 4 bases; nucleotides outside the gene matches: 14. The germline CDR1 and CDR2 sequences are LNHDA and SQIVND (reference sequence). The CDR3 contains 17 residues.

The chain recombines TRBV9 with TRBJ2-3; a weak D match, TRBD2 (5 bases). Trimming removed 2 bases at V and 1 base at J, with 14 bases between. The germline V gene encodes CDR1 SGDLS and CDR2 YYNGEE. The CDR3 spans 16 residues. The CDR3 sequence is CASSVGDVTGTDTQYF. The CDR3 coding sequence is TGTGCCAGCAGCGTCGGGGATGTAACCGGCACAGATACGCAGTATTTT.

On this clone itself: A read error may account for a junction end that differs from germline. The chain links TRBV5-1 to TRBJ2-2, with D perhaps TRBD1 (6 bases). This CDR3 is 16 amino acids long. CDR1 and CDR2 (germline): SGHRS, YFSETQ. The CDR3 nucleotides are TGTGCCAGCAGCCGTTGGACAGATTGGAACACCGGGGAGCTGTTTTTT. Translation: CASSRWTDWNTGELFF.

CDR3 amino acids: CASSQGVENYGYTF. The CDR3 coding sequence is TGCGCCAGCAGCCAAGGCGTAGAAAACTATGGCTACACCTTC. This chain links TRBV4-3 with TRBJ1-2; D call uncertain. The CDR3 is made up of 14 amino acids. V shed 1 base and J shed 2 bases, with 8 bases lying between them. CDR1 LGHNA and CDR2 YSLEER come from the germline V gene.

The chain combines TRBV14 with TRBJ2-5; no clear D gene. The V and J ends lost 1 base and 4 bases respectively, with 7 bases between them. This CDR3 spans 13 amino acids. The germline CDR1 and CDR2 sequences are SGHDN and FVKESK. CDR3 region: CASSQGALETQYF. The CDR3, as DNA: TGTGCCAGCAGCCAAGGGGCCTTAGAGACCCAGTACTTC.

The rearrangement joins TRBV6-6 to TRBJ2-1; TRBD2 matches at 9 bases. J lost 7 bases, V lost 6 bases, and 10 bases had no gene match. Germline V gene data show CDR1 as MNHNY and CDR2 as SVGAGI (reference sequence). The CDR3 runs to 15 residues. CDR3 sequence: CASRSPASGKNEQFF. The CDR3 nucleotides read TGTGCCAGCAGATCACCCGCTAGCGGGAAAAATGAGCAGTTCTTC.

For the CDR3, the DNA is TGTGCCAGCAGCTTGGATCCCCGGGGTTCCTACGAGCAGTACTTC. Encoded protein: CASSLDPRGSYEQYF. The chain is built from TRBV5-8 and TRBJ2-7, with D perhaps matching TRBD2 (5 bases). V was cut by 0 bases and J by 1 base, with 11 bases left in between. CDR1 is SGHTS and CDR2 is YDEGEE in the germline V gene. The CDR3 contains 15 residues. Full variable domain (remainder filled in from reference TRBV5-8 and TRBJ2-7): EAGVTQSPTHLIKTRGQQATLRCSPISGHTSVYWYQQALGLGLQFLLWYDEGEERNRGNFPPRFSGRQFPNYSSELNVNALELEDSALYLCASSLDPRGSYEQYFGPGTRLTVT.

The chain couples TRBV7-9 to TRBJ2-5, with D uncertain. The CDR3 is 13 residues long. The germline V gene has CDR1 SEHNR and CDR2 FQNEAQ (reference sequence). V shed 2 bases and J shed 1 base, with 5 bases lying between them. CDR3 residues: CASSLSFQETQYF. As DNA, the CDR3 is TGTGCCAGCAGCTTAAGTTTCCAAGAGACCCAGTACTTC.

The chain uses TRBV7-8 and TRBJ2-5; 14 nucleotides align to TRBD2. The CDR3 has 17 residues. Germline CDR1 is SGHVS and CDR2 is FQNEAQ. J gave up 5 bases and V 2 bases, and 7 bases lay outside the gene matches. The CDR3 DNA follows: TGTGCCAGCAGCTTACCTGGACTAGCGGGAGGTGGTGAGACCCAGTACTTC. It yields the protein CASSLPGLAGGGETQYF.

This clone was counted a single time. The chain recombines TRBV10-2 with TRBJ2-1; 14 bases agree with TRBD2. The V gene end was trimmed by 4 bases and the J gene end by 10 bases; junction bases not matched to a gene: 6. The CDR3 has 15 residues. Germline-derived CDR1 and CDR2 are WSHSY and SAAADI. The DNA for the CDR3 is TGCGCCAGCAGTGGCGGGACTAGCGGGAGTCAGGAGCAGTTCTTC. It codes for CASSGGTSGSQEQFF.

The CDR3 loop reads CASSPRQVVSEQYF. CDR3 bases: TGTGCCAGCAGTCCGAGACAGGTTGTCAGCGAGCAGTACTTC. This sequence joins TRBV28 and TRBJ2-7; a possible D gene is TRBD1 (6 bases). V shed 5 bases and J shed 6 bases, with 17 bases lying between them. The CDR3 is 14 amino acids. CDR1 is MDHEN and CDR2 is SYDVKM in the germline V gene.

The chain recombines TRBV7-8 with TRBJ2-2, with D unresolved. CDR1 and CDR2 from the germline V gene are SGHVS and FQNEAQ. The length of the CDR3 is 13 residues. Trimming removed 6 bases from V and 2 bases from J, with 7 bases in between. CDR3 protein: CASRKSNTGELFF. Written as DNA, the CDR3 is TGTGCCAGCAGGAAAAGTAACACCGGGGAGCTGTTTTTT.

The chain uses TRBV11-2 and TRBJ1-2, with 7 nucleotides matching TRBD1. Germline-derived CDR1 and CDR2 are SGHAT and FQNNGV. The trim removed 3 bases at V and 7 bases at J, leaving 8 bases unmatched. The CDR3 runs to 14 residues. In nucleotides, the CDR3 is TGTGCCAGCAGCTTTGTGACAGGGCGCGGTGGCTACACCTTC. It yields the protein CASSFVTGRGGYTF.